Shown below are 11 T cell receptor beta chains from a single sample sequenced in a study of Ad26.COV2.S vaccination and SARS-CoV-2 variants. Treatment indicated: approximately 18 received Ad26.COV2.S at low or high dose, single or two shots; about 5 received placebo; per-sample allocation not given. The samples were gathered on day 63 after the first injection of vaccine or placebo. Using immunoSEQ multiplex PCR, the repertoire was profiled, and TCRdb retains in-frame clones only, with some absent. The sample lists 350,000 to 400,000 clones; approximately 90% were seen once. This specimen was peripheral blood, taken in a trial of Ad26.COV2.S vaccine versus placebo. The receptors shown here come from a person aged 18-65 years who received the Ad26.COV2.S COVID-19 vaccine or a placebo.

The V call is TRBV4-3, the J call TRBJ2-2, with D perhaps given as TRBD1 or TRBD2 (6 bases each). The germline V gene has CDR1 LGHNA and CDR2 YSLEER. This CDR3 contains 13 residues. V lost 3 bases and J lost 8, with 10 bases in between. The CDR3 DNA reads TGCGCCAGCAGCCAGGGGGGCTGGGGGGAGCTGTTTTTT. This gives the protein CASSQGGWGELFF.

J is TRBJ2-1 and V is TRBV12-3 or TRBV12-4, with D possibly being TRBD1 (6 bases). The CDR3 consists of 9 residues. V lost 11 bases, J lost 8 bases, and 7 bases lay in between. The CDR3 nucleotides read TGTGCCTCAGGGGATGAGCAGTTCTTC. It yields the protein CASGDEQFF.

This clone has only one observation. The V and J genes are TRBV10-3 and TRBJ2-5; D assignment may be TRBD1 or TRBD2 (5 bases each). The CDR3 totals 11 residues. Between the trimmed V and J ends, which lost 3 bases and 7 bases, there was a span of 6 bases. Germline V gene data show CDR1 as ENHRY and CDR2 as SYGVKD. The CDR3 is CAISDGGTQYF. CDR3 coding DNA: TGTGCCATCAGTGATGGGGGGACCCAGTACTTC.

The chain uses TRBV5-4 and TRBJ2-2, with TRBD1 matching over 8 bases. The junction had 9 bases not matched to a gene; V was cut back by 4 bases and J by 7 bases. CDR1 SGHNT and CDR2 YYREEE come from the germline V gene (reference sequence). The CDR3 totals 15 residues. Here the CDR3 reads CASSPQLGQGGELFF. Written as DNA, the CDR3 is TGTGCCAGCAGCCCCCAACTTGGACAGGGCGGGGAGCTGTTTTTT.

The J gene is TRBJ2-1, the V gene TRBV27; 9 nucleotides align to TRBD1. CDR1 is MNHEY, CDR2 SMNVEV, per germline (reference sequence). This CDR3 comprises 15 residues. V was pared by 0 bases and J by 5 bases, with 2 bases of the junction left unmatched. The CDR3 is CASSLSTGGNNEQFF. CDR3 sequence (DNA): TGTGCCAGCAGTTTATCGACAGGGGGGAACAATGAGCAGTTCTTC.

The chain is built from TRBV25-1 and TRBJ1-2, with 8 bases matching TRBD1. Germline CDR1 reads MGHDK; CDR2 reads SYGVNS. The CDR3 has 13 amino acids. Trimming at V came to 8 bases and at J to 8 bases, leaving 10 bases not matched to a gene. The CDR3 is CASGTRTGRGYTF. The CDR3 bases are TGTGCCAGCGGAACTCGGACAGGGAGAGGCTACACCTTC.

The rearrangement joins TRBV5-6 to TRBJ2-4, with D tentatively TRBD1 (6 bases). V dropped 1 base and J dropped 0 bases, with 11 bases sitting between them. The germline V gene encodes CDR1 SGHDT and CDR2 YYEEEE. The CDR3 consists of 16 residues. The CDR3: CASSLRGNLAKNIQYF. CDR3 in DNA: TGTGCCAGCAGCTTGAGGGGGAACCTAGCCAAAAACATTCAGTACTTC.

This chain uses TRBV9 with TRBJ2-1, with D possibly TRBD2 on 5 matching bases. The CDR3 totals 15 residues. V lost 0 bases to trimming and J lost 5 bases, with 12 bases between them. Per the germline V gene, CDR1 is SGDLS and CDR2 is YYNGEE. The CDR3 here is CASSVGSSTDNEQFF. The CDR3 bases are TGTGCCAGCAGCGTAGGTTCTAGCACCGACAATGAGCAGTTCTTC.

J is TRBJ2-3 and V is TRBV15; D is unresolved. Trimming took off 4 bases at V and 5 bases at J, with 10 bases between the two ends. This CDR3 comprises 13 residues. The germline gives CDR1 LNHNV, CDR2 YYDKDF (reference sequence). CDR3 coding DNA: TGTGCCACCAGCACCGAAGAGGTAGATACGCAGTATTTT. Translating it yields CATSTEEVDTQYF.

The V gene is TRBV7-9, the J gene TRBJ1-2; D is uncertain. CDR3 length equals 14 residues. CDR1 and CDR2 from the germline V gene are SEHNR and FQNEAQ (reference sequence). Trimming cost V 0 bases and J 8 bases, with 13 bases left between them. In DNA, the CDR3 is TGTGCCAGCAGCTTAGCGATCGGGGAAAGGGGCTACACCTTC. Residues: CASSLAIGERGYTF.

The rearrangement links TRBV4-1 to TRBJ2-1; no reliable D call. The V gene lost 4 bases and the J gene lost 7 bases, with 8 bases spanning the gap. Germline CDR1 is MGHRA and CDR2 is YSYEKL. CDR3 length: 12 amino acids. In DNA form, the CDR3 reads TGCGCCAGCAGCCTCCGAACGAATGAGCAGTTCTTC. It specifies CASSLRTNEQFF.